The next 7 T cell receptor beta chains were all read from a single sample in a study of T-cell reconstitution after alpha-beta-depleted transplantation in children. A library of TCRbeta sequences, prepared with unique molecular identifiers, was generated. Each CDR3 protein is one row after TCRdb ran MiXCR on the PCR reads. Of fewer than 400,000 distinct CDR3 sequences in the sample, over 20% were seen once. Source: PBMCs from the stem cell graft donor, taken from the stem cell graft. The source is a human donor who donated a stem cell graft to a child with acute myeloid leukemia.

The CDR3 DNA follows: TGCAGCGTCACGACAGGGGGAGACTCACCCCTCCACTTT. Translated, it gives CSVTTGGDSPLHF. The chain recombines TRBV29-1 with TRBJ1-6, with TRBD1 matching over 9 bases. There are 13 residues in the CDR3. Germline V gene data show CDR1 as SQVTM and CDR2 as ANQGSEA. V lost 6 bases to trimming and J lost 10 bases; unmatched junction nucleotides: 7.

This clonotype was counted once. V and J are TRBV12-5 and TRBJ2-1; D is undetermined. Germline-derived CDR1 and CDR2 are LGHNT and FRNRAP. This CDR3 is built from 16 residues. V lost 0 bases to trimming and J lost 6 bases, with 15 bases between them. Here the CDR3 DNA reads TGTGCTAGTGGTTTGGTCGTTAGTCGGACCTCCAATGAGCAGTTCTTC. Amino acid sequence: CASGLVVSRTSNEQFF.

The V call is TRBV11-1, the J call TRBJ2-1, with TRBD1 matching 10 bases. The CDR3 extends over 14 amino acids. The V gene's germline CDR1 is SGHAT and CDR2 FQDESV (reference sequence). V shed 4 bases and J 7 bases; nucleotides not matched to a gene: 4. CDR3 protein: CASSSDRGQNEQFF. As DNA, the CDR3 is TGTGCCAGCAGCTCTGACAGGGGGCAAAATGAGCAGTTCTTC.

V is TRBV7-9 and J is TRBJ2-5; TRBD2 is a possible D gene (6 bases). Germline-derived CDR1 and CDR2 are SEHNR and FQNEAQ (reference sequence). Trimming pared 1 base from V and 2 bases from J, leaving 8 bases between. CDR3 length: 14 residues. DNA of the CDR3: TGTGCCAGCAGCTTAGTCCGGGAGCAAGAGACCCAGTACTTC. Amino acid sequence: CASSLVREQETQYF.

The chain joins TRBV10-3 to TRBJ2-1; unclear D gene. CDR1 is ENHRY, CDR2 SYGVKD, per germline. V shed 4 bases and J shed 4 bases, with 8 bases lying between them. CDR3 length: 13 residues. The CDR3 region has the DNA TGTGCCATCAGTGGAGGCCTTTACAATGAGCAGTTCTTC. Residues: CAISGGLYNEQFF.

This rearrangement joins TRBV20-1 to TRBJ2-3; 8 positions agree with TRBD2. CDR1 and CDR2 (germline): DFQATT, SNEGSKA (reference sequence). The CDR3 has 13 residues. The V gene end was trimmed by 5 bases and the J gene end by 3 bases; junction bases not matched to a gene: 4. CDR3 sequence (DNA): TGCAGTGCTCCCGGGAGGGCAACAGATACGCAGTATTTT. It specifies CSAPGRATDTQYF.

This clonotype was detected many times. V and J are TRBV20-1 and TRBJ1-5; possible D gene TRBD1, 6 bases. The CDR3 is made up of 16 amino acids. CDR1 DFQATT and CDR2 SNEGSKA come from the germline V gene (reference sequence). V lost 3 bases and J lost 4, with 19 bases in between. The CDR3 is CSARGPDRSRNQPQHF. In nucleotides, the CDR3 is TGCAGTGCTAGGGGACCGGACAGAAGTAGGAATCAGCCCCAGCATTTT.